This TCR beta chain came from a study of cytomegalovirus exposure and HLA in healthy donors. Study-level information: The study's early data release held about 85 million unique TCRs from HLA-typed donors.

The PCR had 60 Vbeta and 13 Jbeta primers. This table comes from immunoSEQ multiplex PCR, and its TCRdb copy is limited to in-frame clones, with some not included. The sample lists approximately 110,000 clones, 67% seen once, with about 8.6% in the top ten. The V end was cut by 4 bases, the J end by 8 bases, with 18 bases between. The germline CDR1 and CDR2 sequences are SGHDT and YYEEEE. CDR3 size: 15 residues. This TCR came from a man aged 18 to 29 in good health and CMV-seropositive. Input material: PBMCs. The genes are TRBV5-6 and TRBJ1-4; weak D call: TRBD1 (5 bases). CDR3 residues: CASSTPGGAGEKLFF. The CDR3, as DNA: TGTGCCAGCAGCACCCCAGGTGGGGCGGGAGAAAAACTGTTTTTT.